This is a list of T cell receptor beta chains from one sample in a study of early T cells in non-severe SARS-CoV-2 infection. Via MiXCR, TCRdb re-called the 5' RACE reads, giving one row per CDR3 protein. The table includes 25,000 to 35,000 distinct CDR3 sequences, around 7% detected once. Material: whole blood. All receptors derive from an adult who was a healthcare worker with PCR-confirmed SARS-CoV-2 infection or an uninfected control (not recorded which). Both conserved end residues are trimmed from each CDR3. The order of the fields is CDR3 length, V gene, J gene, CDR3 protein.

>11|TRBV6-6|TRBJ2-7
ASNIGSGNEQY
>13|TRBV7-3|TRBJ2-1
ASSLAGGIYNEQF
>12|TRBV29-1|TRBJ2-5
SVNTGGRRETQY
>13|TRBV7-2|TRBJ1-2
ASSPGGRPNYGYT
>12|TRBV7-3|TRBJ1-1
ASSSLDRGTEAF
>13|TRBV12-3/TRBV12-4|TRBJ1-4
ASSPRDRVYEKLF
>16|TRBV6-2/TRBV6-3|TRBJ2-1
ASSYSILAGVSYNEQF
>13|TRBV20-1|TRBJ1-6
SARQGGAYNSPLH
>13|TRBV27|TRBJ2-1
ASSLTAGSNNEQF
>11|TRBV12-5|TRBJ1-2
ASGLNRGLGYT
>11|TRBV30|TRBJ2-7
AWKAGGTYEQY
>15|TRBV18|TRBJ2-2
ASSPPNGLAGTGELF
>15|TRBV24-1|TRBJ2-2
ATSPRGLAGSTGELF
>10|TRBV20-1|TRBJ1-4
SARDGREKLF
>11|TRBV10-3|TRBJ2-1
AIRAAGVNEQF
>13|TRBV29-1|TRBJ2-7
SVTPGTATSYEQY
>11|TRBV27|TRBJ1-6
ASSYKVNSPLH
>11|TRBV6-2/TRBV6-3|TRBJ1-2
ASSYGHYYGYT
>11|TRBV20-1|TRBJ1-5
SARGDPNQPQH
>9|TRBV29-1|TRBJ2-5
SVRRQETQY
>12|TRBV6-5|TRBJ1-2
ASRGTGAGYGYT
>13|TRBV28|TRBJ2-7
ASSLDRLISYEQY
>14|TRBV12-3/TRBV12-4|TRBJ1-1
ASSPLGGTLNTEAF
>12|TRBV6-2/TRBV6-3|TRBJ2-1
ASSSPGVENEQF
>14|TRBV7-2|TRBJ2-7
ASSRAGPQSSYEQY
>16|TRBV18|TRBJ1-1
ASSLHLPGPRRDTEAF
>12|TRBV2|TRBJ2-5
ASSEGEWVQTQY
>12|TRBV6-5|TRBJ1-5
ASRPGDRNQPQH
>14|TRBV7-3|TRBJ1-2
ASSLTGQVPHYGYT
>13|TRBV19|TRBJ2-2
ASKDIGEYTGELF
>13|TRBV10-2|TRBJ1-6
ASSRWSEGGSPLH
>14|TRBV27|TRBJ1-6
ASSTPGGSFNSPLH
>14|TRBV5-4|TRBJ1-1
ASRRQGPGRDTEAF
>10|TRBV6-5|TRBJ1-1
ASSSGLTEAF
>10|TRBV7-2|TRBJ1-2
ASSFRGDGYT
>13|TRBV2|TRBJ2-5
ASTLAEGIQETQY
>11|TRBV6-2/TRBV6-3|TRBJ2-7
ASSYGQNYEQY
>12|TRBV10-3|TRBJ1-5
AIRSDRDNQPQH
>14|TRBV20-1|TRBJ2-7
SARAIQRMSSYEQY
>13|TRBV4-1|TRBJ2-2
ASSQGGLHTGELF
>13|TRBV20-1|TRBJ2-7
SAETQLRTSYEQY
>14|TRBV19|TRBJ1-5
ASSTTGGGGNQPQH
>16|TRBV7-9|TRBJ2-1
ASSSAFGTGGTYNEQF
>12|TRBV29-1|TRBJ2-1
SVNSLAGVGEQF